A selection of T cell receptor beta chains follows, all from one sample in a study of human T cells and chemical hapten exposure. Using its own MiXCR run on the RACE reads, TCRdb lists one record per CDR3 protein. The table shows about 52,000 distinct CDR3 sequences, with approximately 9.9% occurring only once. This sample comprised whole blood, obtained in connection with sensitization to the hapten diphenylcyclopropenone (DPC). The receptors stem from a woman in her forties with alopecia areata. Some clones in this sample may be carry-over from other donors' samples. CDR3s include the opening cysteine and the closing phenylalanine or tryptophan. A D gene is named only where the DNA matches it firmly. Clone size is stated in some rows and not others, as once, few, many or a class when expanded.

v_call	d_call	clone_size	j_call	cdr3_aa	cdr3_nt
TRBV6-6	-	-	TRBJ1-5	CASSHWDRNQPQHF	TGTGCCAGCAGTCACTGGGACCGCAATCAGCCCCAGCATTTT
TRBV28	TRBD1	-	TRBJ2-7	CASSPRQGYEQYF	TGTGCCAGCAGCCCGAGACAGGGATACGAGCAGTACTTC
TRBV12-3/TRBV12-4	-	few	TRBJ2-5	CASRPPGLKTQYF	TGTGCCAGCAGACCTCCGGGACTTAAGACCCAGTACTTC
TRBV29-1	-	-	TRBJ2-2	CSVERGANTGELFF	TGCAGCGTTGAACGGGGTGCGAACACCGGGGAGCTGTTTTTT
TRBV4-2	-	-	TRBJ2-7	CASSLQGSSYEQYF	TGTGCCAGCAGCCTACAGGGTAGCTCCTACGAGCAGTACTTC
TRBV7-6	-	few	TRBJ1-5	CASSLGNVGNQPQHF	TGTGCCAGCAGCTTAGGTAACGTCGGCAATCAGCCCCAGCATTTT
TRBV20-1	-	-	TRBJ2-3	CSAREGPGTDTQYF	TGCAGTGCTAGAGAAGGCCCCGGGACAGATACGCAGTATTTT
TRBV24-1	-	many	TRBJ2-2	CATSDLGGDTGELFF	TGTGCCACCAGTGATTTGGGGGGTGACACCGGGGAGCTGTTTTTT
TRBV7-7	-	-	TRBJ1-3	CASSLFFCGGNTIYF	TGTGCCAGCAGCTTATTTTTCTGCGGCGGAAACACCATATATTTT
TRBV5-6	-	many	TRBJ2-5	CASSLNPGVQETQYF	TGTGCCAGCAGCTTGAATCCCGGCGTCCAAGAGACCCAGTACTTC
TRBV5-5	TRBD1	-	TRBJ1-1	CASSLILDRVTTEAFF	TGTGCCAGCAGCTTGATCCTGGACAGGGTTACAACTGAAGCTTTCTTT
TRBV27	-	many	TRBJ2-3	CASSSPRRVDTQYF	TGTGCCAGCAGTTCCCCCCGCCGGGTGGATACGCAGTATTTT
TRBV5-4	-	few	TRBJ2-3	CASSSGHTQYF	TGTGCCAGCAGCTCTGGTCATACGCAGTATTTT
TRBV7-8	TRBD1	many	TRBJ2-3	CASSLRTGIADTQYF	TGTGCCAGCAGCTTGCGGACAGGAATCGCAGATACGCAGTATTTT